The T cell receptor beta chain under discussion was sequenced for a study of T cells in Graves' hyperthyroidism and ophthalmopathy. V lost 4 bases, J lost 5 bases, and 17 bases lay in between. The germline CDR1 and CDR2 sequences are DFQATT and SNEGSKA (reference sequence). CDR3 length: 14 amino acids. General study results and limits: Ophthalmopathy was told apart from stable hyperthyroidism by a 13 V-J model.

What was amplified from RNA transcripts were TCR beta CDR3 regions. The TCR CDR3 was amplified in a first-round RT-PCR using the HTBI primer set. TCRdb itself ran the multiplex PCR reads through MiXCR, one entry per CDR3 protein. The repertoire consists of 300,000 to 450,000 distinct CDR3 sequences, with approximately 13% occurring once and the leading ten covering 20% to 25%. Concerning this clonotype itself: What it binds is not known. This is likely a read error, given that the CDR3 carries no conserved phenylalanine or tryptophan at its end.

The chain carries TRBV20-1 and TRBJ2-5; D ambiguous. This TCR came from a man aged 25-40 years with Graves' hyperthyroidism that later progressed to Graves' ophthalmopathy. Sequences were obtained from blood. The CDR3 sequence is CSATRSVRLETQYL. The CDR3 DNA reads TGCAGTGCTACCCGGTCAGTGAGGTTGGAGACCCAGTACCTC.